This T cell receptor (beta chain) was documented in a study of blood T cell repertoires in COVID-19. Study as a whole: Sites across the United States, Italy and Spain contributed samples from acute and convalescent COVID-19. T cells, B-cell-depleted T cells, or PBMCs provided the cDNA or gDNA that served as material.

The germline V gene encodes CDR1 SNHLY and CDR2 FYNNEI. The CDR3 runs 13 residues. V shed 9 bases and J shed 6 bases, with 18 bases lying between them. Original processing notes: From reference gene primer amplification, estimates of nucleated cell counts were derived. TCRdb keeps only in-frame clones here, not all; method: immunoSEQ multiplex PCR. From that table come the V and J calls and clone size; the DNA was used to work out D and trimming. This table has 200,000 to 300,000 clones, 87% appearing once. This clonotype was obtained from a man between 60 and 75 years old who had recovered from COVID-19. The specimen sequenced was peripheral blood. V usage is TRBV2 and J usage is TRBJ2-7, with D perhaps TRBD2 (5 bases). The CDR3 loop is CASSPIIGGEQYF. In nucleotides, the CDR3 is TGTGCCAGTTCTCCTATCATTGGAGGCGAGCAGTACTTC.